Following are 9 T cell receptor beta chains from one sample sequenced in a study of T cells in Graves' hyperthyroidism and ophthalmopathy. RNA transcripts served as the template for amplifying TCR beta CDR3 regions. The primer set for the first-round RT-PCR of the TCR CDR3 was HTBI. TCRdb ran MiXCR on the multiplex PCR reads and lists one entry per CDR3 protein. The sample records approximately 300,000 distinct CDR3 sequences, about a sixth being singletons. Sample: blood. These receptor sequences come from a woman in her fifties or sixties with Graves' ophthalmopathy.

About this clonotype itself: Since a much larger clone is just one base distant, this may be a read error. The genes are TRBV6-1 and TRBJ2-1; 9 nucleotides align to TRBD2. The V gene end was trimmed by 1 base and the J gene end by 4 bases; junction bases not matched to a gene: 2. CDR1 and CDR2 from the germline V gene are MNHNS and SASEGT. The CDR3 spans 15 residues. The CDR3 region is CASSEVAGGYNEQFF. CDR3 nucleotides: TGTGCCAGCAGTGAAGTCGCGGGGGGGTACAATGAGCAGTTCTTC.

In the case of this clonotype: A much larger clone sits a single nucleotide away, making a read error possible. This chain uses TRBV11-2 with TRBJ2-5, with a possible D match to TRBD2 (6 bases). V was shortened by 2 bases and J by 3 bases, with 19 bases between the two germline ends. The CDR3 runs to 17 residues. Germline V gene data show CDR1 as SGHAT and CDR2 as FQNNGV. CDR3 DNA: TGTGCCAGCAGCTTATCCGGAGGGATTAGCGACAAAGAGACCCAGTACTTC. This gives the protein CASSLSGGISDKETQYF.

This clonotype has at least ten counts. The chain recombines TRBV4-1 with TRBJ2-3; perhaps D is TRBD1 or TRBD2 (7 bases each). This CDR3 region has 16 residues. With 1 base removed from V and 2 bases from J, the gap between germline ends came to 13 bases. CDR1 and CDR2 (germline): MGHRA, YSYEKL. For the CDR3, the DNA is TGCGCCAGCAGCCAAGTGGGAGGGACAGCCACAGATACGCAGTATTTT. It specifies CASSQVGGTATDTQYF.

There are a few counts of this clonotype. The chain joins TRBV4-3 to TRBJ2-3; 8 bases are shared with TRBD2. This CDR3 region has 15 residues. CDR1 is LGHNA and CDR2 is YSLEER in the germline V gene. J was trimmed by 5 bases and V by 3 bases; bases with no gene match: 7. CDR3 sequence reads: CASSQQAGAGDTQYF. The CDR3 region has the DNA TGCGCCAGCAGCCAGCAAGCGGGAGCGGGAGATACGCAGTATTTT.

This clonotype has ten or more counts. V is TRBV29-1 and J is TRBJ2-7; tentatively, D is TRBD1 (6 bases). Germline-derived CDR1 and CDR2 are SQVTM and ANQGSEA. This CDR3 has 14 amino acids. Trimming took off 5 bases at V and 6 bases at J, with 20 bases between the two ends. CDR3 amino acids: CSVMFWGQRVEQYF. CDR3 in DNA: TGCAGCGTTATGTTCTGGGGGCAACGGGTCGAGCAGTACTTC.

The chain links TRBV7-2 to TRBJ2-1; D might be TRBD1 or TRBD2, each matching 5 bases. Germline lookup yields CDR1 SGHTA and CDR2 FQGNSA. V shed 1 base and J shed 6 bases, with 10 bases lying between them. The CDR3 consists of 14 residues. This chain's CDR3 is CASSLVRGPNEQFF. In DNA, the CDR3 is TGTGCCAGCAGCTTAGTTCGGGGCCCCAATGAGCAGTTCTTC.

There are many counts of this clonotype. The rearrangement links TRBV10-2 to TRBJ2-7, with a tentative D call TRBD1 (6 bases). Trimming took off 3 bases at V and 1 base at J, with 10 bases between the two ends. Per the germline V gene, CDR1 is WSHSY and CDR2 is SAAADI. CDR3 length equals 14 residues. CDR3 sequence (DNA): TGCGCCAGCAGTGAAAGGACAGATTCCTACGAGCAGTACTTC. Translated: CASSERTDSYEQYF.

Regarding this clonotype: A much larger clone differs by one base, so this may be a read error. The chain couples TRBV7-2 to TRBJ2-7, with unresolved D. CDR1 and CDR2 (germline): SGHTA, FQGNSA. This CDR3 is built from 13 residues. CDR3 DNA: TGTGCCAGCAGCTTAGGGCCAGAGTACGAGCGGTACTTC. It yields the protein CASSLGPEYERYF.

This clonotype was observed many times. The rearrangement joins TRBV27 to TRBJ2-7; the D is unclear. The CDR3 contains 13 residues. V gave up 6 bases and J gave up 4 bases, with 13 bases separating them. The germline V gene has CDR1 MNHEY and CDR2 SMNVEV (reference sequence). CDR3 DNA: TGTGCCAGCAGGCGACTGGATCAGTACGAGCAGTACTTC. Translated, it gives CASRRLDQYEQYF.